Listed here are 18 T cell receptor beta chains from one sample, sequenced in a study of Ad26.COV2.S vaccination and SARS-CoV-2 variants. Treatment meaning: some 20 received Ad26.COV2.S at low or high dose, single or two shots; a few received placebo; per-sample allocation not given. At day 63 after the first vaccine or placebo injection, samples were drawn. Sequencing used immunoSEQ multiplex PCR; TCRdb keeps in-frame clones, though not all of them. The sample yields around 300,000 clones, approximately 90% seen once. The material was peripheral blood, obtained in a trial of Ad26.COV2.S vaccine versus placebo. The receptors derive from a person aged 18-65 years who received the Ad26.COV2.S COVID-19 vaccine or a placebo.

This clone was found a few times. The chain carries TRBV2 and TRBJ1-2; no firm D call. The CDR3 spans 14 residues. Germline V gene sequence: CDR1 SNHLY, CDR2 FYNNEI. The V end was cut by 3 bases, the J end by 4 bases, with 12 bases between. The CDR3 is CASSDSRNGYGYTF. The CDR3 nucleotides read TGTGCCAGCAGTGACAGCAGGAACGGCTATGGCTACACCTTC.

J is TRBJ1-2 and V is TRBV6-1, with 7 bases matching TRBD1. The CDR3 extends over 17 amino acids. Looked up from germline, CDR1 is MNHNS and CDR2 is SASEGT. Trimming cost V 2 bases and J 1 base; bases outside gene matches: 10. The CDR3 here is CASSEMTRRDSNYGYTF. The CDR3 nucleotides read TGTGCCAGCAGTGAAATGACACGCCGGGACAGTAACTATGGCTACACCTTC.

The rearrangement links TRBV5-8 to TRBJ2-5; the match to TRBD1 covers 10 bases. The CDR3 is 16 amino acids. V lost 0 bases, J lost 3 bases, and 5 bases stayed unmatched. Germline assignment: CDR1 SGHTS and CDR2 YDEGEE. The CDR3 loop reads CASSLEGTGVEETQYF. CDR3 in DNA: TGTGCCAGCAGCTTGGAGGGGACAGGGGTGGAAGAGACCCAGTACTTC.

The V and J genes are TRBV6-6 and TRBJ1-5, with D possibly being TRBD1 (6 bases). This CDR3 has 16 residues. Trimming pared 0 bases from V and 0 bases from J, leaving 9 bases between. Germline V gene lookup returns CDR1 MNHNY and CDR2 SVGAGI (reference sequence). CDR3 amino acids: CASSYSTGHSNQPQHF. CDR3 nucleotide sequence: TGTGCCAGCAGTTACTCGACAGGTCATAGCAATCAGCCCCAGCATTTT.

This sequence joins TRBV4-1 and TRBJ2-1; tentatively, D is TRBD2 (5 bases). Germline V lookup: CDR1 MGHRA, CDR2 YSYEKL. V was trimmed by 4 bases and J by 3 bases, leaving 7 bases between them. This CDR3 contains 13 residues. CDR3 in DNA: TGCGCCAGCAGCCTTACTAGCTACAATGAGCAGTTCTTC. Protein product: CASSLTSYNEQFF.

This chain connects TRBV6-1 to TRBJ2-7, with 7 nucleotides matching TRBD1. Germline lookup yields CDR1 MNHNS and CDR2 SASEGT. The CDR3 is 17 amino acids. The junction had 18 bases not matched to a gene; V was cut back by 4 bases and J by 6 bases. In DNA, the CDR3 is TGTGCCAGCAGTGGGACTCCGGGACAGTACGATTTAATCGAGCAGTACTTC. Protein sequence: CASSGTPGQYDLIEQYF.

This chain connects TRBV27 to TRBJ2-2; D gene unclear. CDR3 size: 19 residues. With 10 bases removed from V and 1 base from J, the gap between germline ends came to 28 bases. CDR1 is MNHEY and CDR2 is SMNVEV in the germline V gene (reference sequence). This chain's CDR3 is CATTPDLTRSLKNTGELFF. The CDR3, as DNA: TGTGCCACCACCCCTGATTTGACCAGGAGCCTAAAGAACACCGGGGAGCTGTTTTTT.

The gene calls are TRBV20-1 and TRBJ1-1, with D possibly matching TRBD1 (5 bases). The CDR3 loop spans 11 amino acids. Germline loops: CDR1 DFQATT, CDR2 SNEGSKA (reference sequence). The V and J ends lost 2 bases and 7 bases respectively, with 8 bases between them. The CDR3 bases are TGCAGTGCTAGAACAGGTATTGAAGCTTTCTTT. Translating it yields CSARTGIEAFF.

V and J are TRBV7-2 and TRBJ1-3; the D gene is possibly TRBD1 (5 bases). CDR3 length: 14 residues. Per the germline V gene, CDR1 is SGHTA and CDR2 is FQGNSA. V was shortened by 5 bases and J by 2 bases, with 10 bases between the two germline ends. DNA of the CDR3: TGTGCCAGCAGCGCTGGGGCAGCTGGAAACACCATATATTTT. Translation gives CASSAGAAGNTIYF.

The rearrangement links TRBV28 to TRBJ2-7; perhaps D is TRBD1 or TRBD2 (5 bases each). Germline loops: CDR1 MDHEN, CDR2 SYDVKM. Deletions cut 5 bases from V and 0 bases from J, with 14 bases between. The CDR3 is 15 amino acids. Here the CDR3 DNA reads TGTGCCAGCAGTGCCGGGACGCCGAGCTCCTACGAGCAGTACTTC. Translated: CASSAGTPSSYEQYF.

The chain is built from TRBV9 and TRBJ1-1; TRBD1 is a possible D gene (5 bases). There are 15 residues in the CDR3. Germline CDR1 reads SGDLS; CDR2 reads YYNGEE. V lost 3 bases and J lost 1, with 13 bases in between. The chain's CDR3 is CASSAVPGPNTEAFF. The CDR3 DNA is TGTGCCAGCAGCGCAGTACCGGGACCGAACACTGAAGCTTTCTTT.

This chain links TRBV13 with TRBJ1-1; D unresolved. Germline values: CDR1 PRHDT, CDR2 FYEKMQ (reference sequence). V was clipped by 0 bases and J by 1 base, with 6 bases between them. The CDR3 runs 14 residues. The CDR3 sequence is CASSLGTRNTEAFF. The DNA for the CDR3 is TGTGCCAGCAGCTTAGGGACAAGGAACACTGAAGCTTTCTTT.

This chain links TRBV6-5 with TRBJ2-6; the D is unclear. From germline, CDR1 is MNHEY and CDR2 SVGAGI. Trimming stripped 6 bases from V and 0 bases from J, with 9 bases between. CDR3 length: 15 residues. The chain's CDR3 is CASRVGSSGANVLTF. The CDR3 nucleotides read TGTGCCAGCAGAGTAGGCTCCTCTGGGGCCAACGTCCTGACTTTC.

The chain carries TRBV9 and TRBJ1-2; no definite D call. Trimming removed 4 bases from V and 4 bases from J, with 14 bases in between. Germline lookup yields CDR1 SGDLS and CDR2 YYNGEE. The CDR3 length is 14 residues. The CDR3 loop reads CASSQQTGLYGYTF. DNA for the CDR3: TGTGCCAGCAGCCAACAAACGGGCCTCTATGGCTACACCTTC.

The CDR3 DNA is TGTGCCAGCAGTCCGGGGGGCACTGAAGCTTTCTTT. It encodes CASSPGGTEAFF. J is TRBJ1-1 and V is TRBV6-6; tentative D call: TRBD1 (5 bases). Germline assignment: CDR1 MNHNY and CDR2 SVGAGI (reference sequence). V was clipped by 5 bases and J by 4 bases, with 8 bases between them. The CDR3 runs 12 residues.

The chain links TRBV19 to TRBJ2-7; D unresolved. V lost 3 bases to trimming and J lost 0 bases, with 12 bases between them. Germline CDR1 is LNHDA and CDR2 is SQIVND (reference sequence). The CDR3 is 15 residues long. CDR3: CASSIEVSSSYEQYF. CDR3 in DNA: TGTGCCAGTAGTATTGAGGTCTCTAGCTCCTACGAGCAGTACTTC. Together with reference TRBV19 and TRBJ2-7, the CDR3 gives the full variable domain: DGGITQSPKYLFRKEGQNVTLSCEQNLNHDAMYWYRQDPGQGLRLIYYSQIVNDFQKGDIAEGYSVSREKKESFPLTVTSAQKNPTAFYLCASSIEVSSSYEQYFGPGTRLTVT.

As DNA, the CDR3 is TGTGCCAGCACTAAGACCGGGACAGGGGCCTACGAGCAGTACTTC. This sequence encodes CASTKTGTGAYEQYF. The chain is built from TRBV13 and TRBJ2-7; 10 bases are a match to TRBD1. Unmatched junction bases numbered 8, after V lost 7 bases and J lost 2 bases. Looked up from germline, CDR1 is PRHDT and CDR2 is FYEKMQ (reference sequence). The CDR3 is made up of 15 amino acids.

The V and J genes are TRBV19 and TRBJ2-1; 14 positions match TRBD2. The V gene's germline CDR1 is LNHDA and CDR2 SQIVND (reference sequence). The CDR3 consists of 18 residues. V trimming: 5 bases; J trimming: 2 bases; junction bases outside the gene matches: 8. Written as DNA, the CDR3 is TGTGCCAGTAGTCCGGAGGGACTAGCGGGGGCCACCTACAATGAGCAGTTCTTC. This gives the protein CASSPEGLAGATYNEQFF.